A single T cell receptor beta chain is shown here with its context. These data belong to a study of PD-L1 blockade in urothelial cancer. Study-level information: Patients had received 0 to 3 prior chemotherapy regimens. Blood was subjected to analysis at 3 weeks (second dose) and 6 weeks following treatment start.

Described time point: pretreatment peripheral blood. Synthetic TCR analog templates were spiked into all PCRs individually. Profiling relied on immunoSEQ multiplex PCR, and the TCRdb table lists in-frame clones only, not all of them. This sample yields just under 40,000 clones, of which 91% are seen a single time; around 11% belongs to the top ten. The J segment lost 3 bases and the V segment lost 4 bases, leaving 12 bases of the junction unmatched. The CDR3 consists of 18 residues. The germline V gene encodes CDR1 KGHSH and CDR2 LQKENI. The sequence was collected from a woman aged 55-75 years with urothelial cancer. The specimen comprised PBMCs, sampled around atezolizumab (anti-PD-L1) treatment. The gene calls are TRBV18 and TRBJ2-1, with 10 bases matching TRBD2. In DNA, the CDR3 is TGTGCCAGCTCACAACTGTTAGCGGGAGGAGAGGACTACAATGAGCAGTTCTTC. Translation gives CASSQLLAGGEDYNEQFF.